What follows are 19 T cell receptor beta chains derived from one specimen sequenced in a study of T cells after yellow fever vaccination. TCRdb fed the 5' RACE reads into MiXCR, producing one record per CDR3 protein. Found here are hundreds of thousands of distinct CDR3 sequences, 9% to 15% of them singletons; the top ten hold about 15%. The sequencing here drew on PBMCs, taken on the day of the yellow fever booster vaccination. The receptors shown here come from a man aged 30-40 years who received the YFV17D yellow fever vaccine.

The sample holds many counts of this clonotype. The CDR3: CASSRGVQPQHF. CDR3 coding DNA: TGTGCCAGCTCTAGAGGAGTTCAGCCCCAGCATTTT. The rearrangement joins TRBV19 to TRBJ1-5; D is unresolved. Trimming removed 9 bases from V and 6 bases from J, with 12 bases in between. Germline V gene sequence: CDR1 LNHDA, CDR2 SQIVND (reference sequence). There are 12 residues in the CDR3.

This clonotype has a handful of counts. The V call is TRBV29-1, the J call TRBJ2-1; D tentatively reads TRBD1 or TRBD2 (5 bases each). The ends were cut back, 7 bases at V and 8 bases at J, with 15 bases in the middle. Germline loops: CDR1 SQVTM, CDR2 ANQGSEA. The CDR3 has 12 residues. This CDR3 reads CSGGIVDDEQFF. DNA for the CDR3: TGCAGCGGGGGGATCGTAGACGATGAGCAGTTCTTC.

The chain carries TRBV7-9 and TRBJ1-5, with D uncertain. Per germline, CDR1 SEHNR and CDR2 FQNEAQ (reference sequence). There are 13 residues in the CDR3. V gave up 1 base and J gave up 6 bases, with 7 bases separating them. As DNA, the CDR3 is TGTGCCAGCAGCTTAGACTGGAGTCAGCCCCAGCATTTT. Amino acid sequence: CASSLDWSQPQHF.

This chain links TRBV7-9 with TRBJ2-7; weak D call: TRBD2 (5 bases). Deletions cut 2 bases from V and 9 bases from J, with 11 bases between. The CDR3 has 12 amino acids. Germline V gives CDR1 SEHNR, CDR2 FQNEAQ (reference sequence). The CDR3 reads CASSLSTAGQYF. CDR3 nucleotides: TGTGCCAGCAGCTTATCGACGGCGGGGCAGTACTTC.

This rearrangement joins TRBV5-5 to TRBJ2-7, with TRBD2 identical over 8 bases. The CDR3 length is 16 residues. Germline CDR1 and CDR2: SGHKS and YYEKEE (reference sequence). After removal of 2 bases from V and 1 base from J, the junction contained 8 bases not matched to a gene. This chain's CDR3 is CASSFRTSPESYEQYF. CDR3 nucleotides: TGTGCCAGCAGCTTTCGGACTAGCCCGGAATCCTACGAGCAGTACTTC.

This clonotype was seen a few times. V usage is TRBV5-1 and J usage is TRBJ2-3; TRBD2 might be the D (7 bases). V gave up 1 base and J gave up 4 bases, with 16 bases separating them. Germline V gene lookup returns CDR1 SGHRS and CDR2 YFSETQ. The CDR3 has 16 amino acids. The CDR3 loop is CASSLSGTPGADTQYF. The CDR3 region has the DNA TGCGCCAGCAGCTTGAGCGGGACACCAGGAGCAGATACGCAGTATTTT. The complete variable domain, with remaining parts taken from reference TRBV5-1 and TRBJ2-3, reads KAGVTQTPRYLIKTRGQQVTLSCSPISGHRSVSWYQQTPGQGLQFLFEYFSETQRNKGNFPGRFSGRQFSNSRSEMNVSTLELGDSALYLCASSLSGTPGADTQYFGPGTRLTVL.

The chain joins TRBV2 to TRBJ2-1, with TRBD2 matching 7 bases. Germline-derived CDR1 and CDR2 are SNHLY and FYNNEI. This CDR3 is built from 15 residues. Trimming cost V 4 bases and J 3 bases; bases outside gene matches: 6. The DNA of the CDR3 is TGTGCCAGCAGTGTTCCTAGCGGAGACTACAATGAGCAGTTCTTC. Translation: CASSVPSGDYNEQFF.

Only a few counts were recorded for this clonotype. The chain couples TRBV19 to TRBJ2-1, with D perhaps given as TRBD1 or TRBD2 (5 bases each). There are 16 residues in the CDR3. Trimming removed 4 bases from V and 4 bases from J, with 17 bases in between. Per germline, CDR1 LNHDA and CDR2 SQIVND (reference sequence). CDR3 nucleotides: TGTGCCAGTAGTAGTCCACCGGGGCAAACGTACAATGAGCAGTTCTTC. Encoded protein: CASSSPPGQTYNEQFF.

The rearrangement links TRBV7-2 to TRBJ2-1; a possible D gene is TRBD2 (5 bases). The CDR3 spans 14 residues. Per the germline V gene, CDR1 is SGHTA and CDR2 is FQGNSA. V shed 0 bases and J shed 5 bases, with 8 bases lying between them. The CDR3 spells CASSLARLNNEQFF. In DNA, the CDR3 is TGTGCCAGCAGCTTAGCTAGACTAAACAATGAGCAGTTCTTC.

This chain joins TRBV29-1 and TRBJ2-1; 11 bases are shared with TRBD2. This CDR3 is built from 13 residues. The V gene's germline CDR1 is SQVTM and CDR2 ANQGSEA. With 3 bases clipped from V and 8 bases from J, the junction kept 3 bases outside the gene matches. CDR3 amino acids: CSVDSSGRYEQFF. CDR3 bases: TGCAGCGTTGATTCTAGCGGGAGGTATGAGCAGTTCTTC.

CDR3 protein: CASSHSTSGTYEQYF. DNA for the CDR3: TGTGCCAGCAGTCATTCGACTAGCGGTACCTACGAGCAGTACTTC. The V and J genes are TRBV28 and TRBJ2-7; TRBD2 agrees at 9 bases. This CDR3 spans 15 amino acids. V gave up 5 bases and J gave up 2 bases; unmatched junction bases: 7. Germline V CDR1 and CDR2: MDHEN, SYDVKM.

In regard to this clonotype: A much larger clone sits a single nucleotide away, making a read error possible. The chain carries TRBV7-2 and TRBJ2-7, with D possibly matching TRBD2 (5 bases). Trimming removed 1 base at V and 0 bases at J, with 13 bases between. The CDR3 spans 16 residues. CDR1 is SGHTA, CDR2 FQGNSA, per germline. The CDR3 region is CASSLVTEEPSYEQYF. CDR3 DNA sequence: TGTGCCAGCAGCTTAGTAACGGAGGAGCCCTCCTACGAGCAGTACTTC.

This clonotype has just a few counts. The rearrangement links TRBV30 to TRBJ2-1, with TRBD1 matching over 8 bases. V trimming: 1 base; J trimming: 1 base; junction bases outside the gene matches: 3. The CDR3 is 15 residues long. In germline, CDR1 is GTSNPN, CDR2 SVGIG (reference sequence). The CDR3: CAWSGQGTSYNEQFF. The CDR3 bases are TGTGCCTGGAGTGGACAGGGGACTTCCTACAATGAGCAGTTCTTC.

This clonotype showed up just a few times. The chain carries TRBV5-4 and TRBJ2-3; D ambiguous. Germline-derived CDR1 and CDR2 are SGHNT and YYREEE (reference sequence). CDR3 length: 13 amino acids. V gave up 4 bases and J gave up 4 bases, with 10 bases separating them. The CDR3 nucleotides read TGTGCCAGCAGCCAAGAATCCGCAGATACGCAGTATTTT. Its protein product is CASSQESADTQYF.

The chain uses TRBV21-1 and TRBJ2-3; TRBD2, as called in the table, went unchecked against the DNA. TRBV21-1 is an annotated pseudogene. The CDR3 loop spans 16 amino acids. The CDR3 protein is CASCPVSGRTTDTQYF. The DNA for the CDR3 is TGTGCCAGCTGCCCCGTCAGCGGGAGAACCACAGATACGCAGTATTTT.

This chain joins TRBV20-1 and TRBJ2-1; TRBD2 aligns across 11 bases. CDR1 and CDR2 (germline): DFQATT, SNEGSKA (reference sequence). There are 20 residues in the CDR3. Trimming took 3 bases from V and 0 from J; bases not matched to a gene: 16. This CDR3 is CSASMSPSGRPISSYNEQFF. CDR3 nucleotides: TGCAGTGCTAGTATGTCGCCTAGCGGGAGGCCAATAAGCTCCTACAATGAGCAGTTCTTC.

The J gene is TRBJ2-2, the V gene TRBV20-1; 8 nucleotides line up with TRBD2. This CDR3 comprises 15 residues. V lost 2 bases and J lost 5; bases outside the gene matches: 7. Germline V CDR1 and CDR2: DFQATT, SNEGSKA (reference sequence). CDR3 amino acids: CSARRRLAPTGELFF. CDR3 in DNA: TGCAGTGCTAGACGAAGACTAGCGCCGACCGGGGAGCTGTTTTTT.

This clonotype was recorded a few times. This rearrangement joins TRBV6-1 to TRBJ1-3; TRBD1 matches 8 bases. The CDR3 is made up of 15 amino acids. Germline CDR1 MNHNS, CDR2 SASEGT. Unmatched junction bases numbered 7, after V lost 5 bases and J lost 4 bases. This CDR3 is CASSRTGRIGNTIYF. The CDR3 DNA sequence: TGTGCCAGCAGTCGGACAGGGCGGATCGGAAACACCATATATTTT.

The chain recombines TRBV7-6 with TRBJ1-1; TRBD1 matches at 8 bases. Germline trimming cut 2 bases from V and 0 bases from J; bases unmatched to any gene: 5. This CDR3 has 16 amino acids. The V gene's germline CDR1 is SGHVS and CDR2 FNYEAQ. The CDR3 nucleotides read TGTGCCAGCAGCTTAATGGAGACAGGGGTGAACACTGAAGCTTTCTTT. Residues: CASSLMETGVNTEAFF.